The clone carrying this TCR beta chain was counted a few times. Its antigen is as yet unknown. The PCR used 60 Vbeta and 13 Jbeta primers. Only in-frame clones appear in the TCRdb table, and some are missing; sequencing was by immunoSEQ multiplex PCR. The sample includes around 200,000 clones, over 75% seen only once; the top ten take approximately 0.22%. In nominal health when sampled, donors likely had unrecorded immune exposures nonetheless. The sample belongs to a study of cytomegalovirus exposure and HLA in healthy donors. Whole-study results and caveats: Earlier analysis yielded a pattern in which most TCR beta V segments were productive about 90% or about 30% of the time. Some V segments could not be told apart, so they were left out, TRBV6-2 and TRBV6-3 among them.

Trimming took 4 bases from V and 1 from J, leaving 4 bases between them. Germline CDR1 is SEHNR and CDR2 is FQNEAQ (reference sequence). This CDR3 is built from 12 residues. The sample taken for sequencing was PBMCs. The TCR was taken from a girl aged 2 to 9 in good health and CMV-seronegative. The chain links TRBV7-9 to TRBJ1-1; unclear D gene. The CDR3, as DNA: TGTGCCAGCAGCTCCTCGAACACTGAAGCTTTCTTT. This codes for CASSSSNTEAFF.